The clone carrying this T cell receptor beta chain was picked up many times. Its cognate antigen is unknown. The germline V gene has CDR1 MNHNS and CDR2 SASEGT. The CDR3 consists of 16 residues. The junction had 8 bases not matched to a gene; V was cut back by 6 bases and J by 0 bases. This record comes from a study of CD8 T cells in ankylosing spondylitis. TCRdb re-called the 5' RACE reads with MiXCR, one entry per CDR3 protein. Of fewer than 400,000 distinct CDR3 sequences listed, 20% to 25% are singletons. Whole-study results and caveats: A motif of 7 or 8 highly homologous TCR beta variants was seen as apparently characteristic of ankylosing spondylitis blood.

This chain joins TRBV6-1 and TRBJ2-3, with 8 bases identical to TRBD2. Sequenced sample: blood, either unsorted or a sorted T cell fraction (not recorded which). This TCR was recovered from a male donor with ankylosing spondylitis. The CDR3 sequence: CASSLATSASTDTQYF. The DNA of the CDR3 is TGTGCCAGCAGCCTTGCGACTAGCGCCAGCACAGATACGCAGTATTTT.